This T cell receptor beta chain comes out of a study of shared clonotypes between healthy human individuals (TCRdb year 2020). Regarding the study in general: The cohort included a few men and a couple of women between 18 and 49 years of age. For each donor, CD4 naive and CD4 memory were each run on three plates, CD8 naive on two plates, and CD8 memory on one plate. Per donor, leukapheresis produced somewhere between about 0.94 and 9.5 billion PBMCs. To increase sequencing depth and limit assay-specific biases, different laboratories used diverse techniques to prepare libraries and sequence TCR repertoires. To estimate repertoire size and how much clonotype sharing occurs between individuals, the study deeply sequenced the blood TCR repertoires of several healthy adults.

General study outcomes and caveats: Pairwise subsampling indicated that sequencing depth was expected to affect the degree of clonotype sharing among donors. Compared with non-shared clonotypes, clonotypes shared by all four sorted-subset donors had higher generation probabilities. Because the study included only a small number of donors, the genetic and exposure-history diversity represented was limited. Estimated clonotype richness was generally larger for naive than for memory subsets. Sampling was restricted to blood, and TCR repertoires in tissues likely differ from the TCR repertoires found in blood. Rarefaction of sorted-subset datasets indicated incomplete sequencing despite the large sequencing depth. When a few donors were compared, the shared fraction of clonotypes was about 5% for naive CD4, 3% to 4% for naive CD8, about 2.4% for memory CD4, and roughly 0.43% for memory CD8.

In the case of this clone: It lacks a known antigen. No base qualities exist here, and no much larger clone lies one base off it.

Healthy HIV-negative adults with no recently reported acute infections or vaccinations were included as donors. Only Caucasian adults living in Nashville, Tennessee, USA were represented among the donors. CD4+ T cells were enriched through magnetic negative selection, after which naive cells were positively selected on CD45RA and the remaining negative fraction served as the memory subset. After blood collection by leukapheresis, PBMCs were isolated using Ficoll-Histopaque density gradient centrifugation and then cryopreserved in the vapor phase of liquid nitrogen. Analytical flow cytometry was used to check the purity and quantity of each magnetically sorted T cell population. Genomic DNA was isolated from every sorted fraction and measured by UV absorbance on a Nanodrop 2000c. The CDR3 numbers 16 residues from cysteine through phenylalanine. The read is trimmed to its CDR3 DNA, 48 bases read in frame from base 1. From a lookup of the germline V gene, CDR1 and CDR2 are SGHRS and YFSETQ. The V end gives up 0 bases and the J end 3 bases, leaving 4 bases in the junction not matched to a gene.

Using the deep immunoSEQ assay, TCR CDR3 regions were amplified from genomic DNA by multiplex PCR. Extracted genomic DNA from each cell subset was distributed evenly across all wells of several immunoSEQ 96-well plates, and each plate was treated as a replicate. For sorted subsets, about 200 ng genomic DNA, equal to 30,000 to 35,000 T cell genomes, was loaded into each replicate PCR. The purified libraries were quantified using a Qubit 3.0 fluorometer, sized with a Bioanalyzer 2100, and then quantified again using the KAPA Library Quantification kit. A separate single-read 150-cycle Illumina NextSeq 550 flow cell was used to sequence each immunoSEQ 96-well plate. Per the original workflow: The immunoSEQ output contained only junctional sequences without quality scores, so filtering could not match that applied to full-length reads. To assign V/J genes and CDR3, sequences were annotated using PyIR, a Python wrapper for IgBLAST v1.9, with IMGT germline references. Any read was removed if the V/J assignment was weak (E-value above 1e-6), the CDR3 was missing, or the read contained stop codons, out-of-frame junctions, or ambiguous translated residues. V3J clonotypes were defined as sequences sharing the same inferred V gene, J gene, and CDR3 amino acid sequence. Percentage overlap between repertoires was calculated by dividing the number of shared unique clonotypes by the size of the smaller repertoire. Three approaches were used to assess repertoire richness: RTK rarefaction, the Chao1 estimator, and Recon v2.1 estimates of unobserved clonotypes. For all TCRbeta clonotypes obtained by the gDNA method from a few donors, generation probabilities were computed with OLGA. In TCRdb, the immuneACCESS table is reduced to in-frame sequences with V and J assigned. These tables do not hold every clone; where another copy was compared, an unresolved V gene accounts for under half, and the others remain unexplained. V, J and clone size are those of that table, while D and trimming were read from the DNA. Counted in this sample were under 2,500,000 clones; nearly 97% of them appeared once. Of the sample, around 0.13% is held by the ten largest clones.

The clonotype comes from a man between 18 and 29 years old in good health. The sequencing sample was made of naive CD4+ T cells sorted from blood. Read against the paper, the sample's cell subset or site label means: CD45RA+ positively selected. The rearranged segments are TRBV5-1 and TRBJ2-5; a stretch of 11 junction bases matches TRBD2. Read as DNA, the sequence is TGCGCCAGCAGCTTGGTAGCTAGCGGGAGGAAAGAGACCCAGTACTTC. Its product reads: CASSLVASGRKETQYF. Reference TRBV5-1 and TRBJ2-5 genes cover what lies past the CDR3, so the full variable domain is KAGVTQTPRYLIKTRGQQVTLSCSPISGHRSVSWYQQTPGQGLQFLFEYFSETQRNKGNFPGRFSGRQFSNSRSEMNVSTLELGDSALYLCASSLVASGRKETQYFGPGTRLLVL.